Listed below are T cell receptor beta chains from one sample, sequenced in a study of regulatory T cells. Profiled with immunoSEQ multiplex PCR; TCRdb holds only in-frame clones, not every one. Of over 25,000 clones in the sample, 80% to 95% were seen once. Sample: conventional CD4+ T cells sorted from blood. The source is a person aged 18 to 30 with CD3G deficiency. The CDR3 runs from the conserved cysteine through the conserved F or W. A D gene is named only where the DNA matches it firmly. Clone size is given for some rows only: seen once, a few or many times, or a class if the clone is expanded.

j_call: TRBJ1-2; v_call: TRBV5-6; clone_size: -; d_call: -; cdr3_nt: TGTGCCAGCAGCTTGCGGCAGGGCTCTGACTATGGCTACACCTTC; cdr3_aa: CASSLRQGSDYGYTF
j_call: TRBJ2-2; v_call: TRBV6-1; clone_size: -; d_call: TRBD1; cdr3_nt: TGTGCCAGCAGTGAGCAGGGGGCTGGGACCGGGGAGCTGTTTTTT; cdr3_aa: CASSEQGAGTGELFF
j_call: TRBJ2-7; v_call: TRBV6-1; clone_size: -; d_call: -; cdr3_nt: TGTGCCAGCAGCGACTCGGGACTCCTACTCTACGAGCAGTACTTC; cdr3_aa: CASSDSGLLLYEQYF
j_call: TRBJ1-2; v_call: TRBV4-1; clone_size: -; d_call: -; cdr3_nt: TGCGCCAGCAGCCAAGAAGGGGACTTGGGCATAGCTAACTATGGCTACACCTTC; cdr3_aa: CASSQEGDLGIANYGYTF
j_call: TRBJ2-3; v_call: TRBV28; clone_size: -; d_call: -; cdr3_nt: TGTGCCAGCAGTTCCGGAGGGAGCACAGATACGCAGTATTTT; cdr3_aa: CASSSGGSTDTQYF
j_call: TRBJ2-3; v_call: TRBV28; clone_size: -; d_call: TRBD2; cdr3_nt: TGTGCCAGCAGTACTAGCGCCACAGATACGCAGTATTTT; cdr3_aa: CASSTSATDTQYF
j_call: TRBJ2-4; v_call: TRBV11-2; clone_size: -; d_call: -; cdr3_nt: TGTGCCAGCAGCCACCTCCGCCGGGGGCGTGGGGCCAAAAACATTCAGTACTTC; cdr3_aa: CASSHLRRGRGAKNIQYF
j_call: TRBJ2-6; v_call: TRBV5-1; clone_size: -; d_call: -; cdr3_nt: TGCGCCAGCAGCCCGGGGGGGGCCAACGTCCTGACTTTC; cdr3_aa: CASSPGGANVLTF
j_call: TRBJ2-1; v_call: TRBV7-8; clone_size: once; d_call: -; cdr3_nt: TGTGCCAGTTCCCATCCCTACAATGAGCAGTTCTTC; cdr3_aa: CASSHPYNEQFF
j_call: TRBJ1-2; v_call: TRBV2; clone_size: once; d_call: -; cdr3_nt: TGTGCCAGCAGTGAAGCATGGGGAAACTATGGCTACACCTTC; cdr3_aa: CASSEAWGNYGYTF
j_call: TRBJ1-2; v_call: TRBV5-1; clone_size: -; d_call: -; cdr3_nt: TGCGCCAGCAGCCGGGGAGGGTTGGATGGCTACACCTTC; cdr3_aa: CASSRGGLDGYTF
j_call: TRBJ2-5; v_call: TRBV6-6; clone_size: -; d_call: -; cdr3_nt: TGTGCCAGCAGTTATACAGAGACCCAGTACTTC; cdr3_aa: CASSYTETQYF
j_call: TRBJ2-5; v_call: TRBV6-6; clone_size: once; d_call: -; cdr3_nt: TGTGCCAGCAGCCCGGGGGAGACCCAGTACTTC; cdr3_aa: CASSPGETQYF
j_call: TRBJ2-3; v_call: TRBV6-1; clone_size: -; d_call: -; cdr3_nt: TGTGCCAGCAGTGTGGGAGCGTTGGAGTATTTT; cdr3_aa: CASSVGALEYF
j_call: TRBJ2-2; v_call: TRBV11-3; clone_size: -; d_call: -; cdr3_nt: TGTGCCAGCCGGGGGAGACCGAACACCGGGGAGCTGTTTTTT; cdr3_aa: CASRGRPNTGELFF
j_call: TRBJ2-5; v_call: TRBV10-3; clone_size: -; d_call: -; cdr3_nt: TGTGCCATCGGTACAGGAGGGCGGGAGACCCAGTACTTC; cdr3_aa: CAIGTGGRETQYF
j_call: TRBJ2-3; v_call: TRBV2; clone_size: -; d_call: TRBD2; cdr3_nt: TGTGCCAGCGGTCGGGGGGGAGGGGATACGCAGTATTTT; cdr3_aa: CASGRGGGDTQYF